These 23 T cell receptor beta chains were all obtained from the same sample, sequenced in a study of blood T cell repertoires in COVID-19. Using immunoSEQ multiplex PCR, the repertoire was profiled, and TCRdb retains in-frame clones only, with some absent. The sample lists about 170,000 clones, more than 65% occurring once. The sample taken for sequencing was peripheral blood. These receptors came from a woman aged 80 or older with active or convalescent COVID-19.

This chain joins TRBV5-4 and TRBJ1-3; D is possibly TRBD1 (6 bases). This CDR3 comprises 14 residues. V dropped 4 bases and J dropped 4 bases, with 12 bases sitting between them. From germline, CDR1 is SGHNT and CDR2 YYREEE (reference sequence). The CDR3 loop reads CASSLGTRGNTIYF. The DNA for the CDR3 is TGTGCCAGCAGCCTAGGGACACGCGGAAACACCATATATTTT.

The CDR3 is CASKTQGRSSGNTIYF. The CDR3, as DNA: TGTGCCAGCAAAACCCAGGGCAGAAGCTCTGGAAACACCATATATTTT. The chain uses TRBV28 and TRBJ1-3, with D possibly matching TRBD1 (5 bases). The CDR3 consists of 16 residues. Germline loops: CDR1 MDHEN, CDR2 SYDVKM. Between the trimmed V and J ends, which lost 7 bases and 0 bases, there was a span of 16 bases. Using reference TRBV28 and TRBJ1-3 for the parts outside the CDR3, the full variable domain is DVKVTQSSRYLVKRTGEKVFLECVQDMDHENMFWYRQDPGLGLRLIYFSYDVKMKEKGDIPEGYSVSREKKERFSLILESASTNQTSMYLCASKTQGRSSGNTIYFGEGSWLTVV.

This chain connects TRBV5-1 to TRBJ2-3; D unresolved. V lost 0 bases and J lost 2, with 7 bases in between. This CDR3 comprises 14 residues. Germline V gene data show CDR1 as SGHRS and CDR2 as YFSETQ. The CDR3, as DNA: TGCGCCAGCAGCTTGGCCGGGTCCACAGATACGCAGTATTTT. As protein: CASSLAGSTDTQYF. Full variable domain (remainder filled in from reference TRBV5-1 and TRBJ2-3): KAGVTQTPRYLIKTRGQQVTLSCSPISGHRSVSWYQQTPGQGLQFLFEYFSETQRNKGNFPGRFSGRQFSNSRSEMNVSTLELGDSALYLCASSLAGSTDTQYFGPGTRLTVL.

This clone occurred a few times. The chain links TRBV27 to TRBJ1-5; 7 positions agree with TRBD1. Trimming took 2 bases from V and 6 from J; bases not matched to a gene: 7. This CDR3 has 15 amino acids. CDR1 and CDR2 (germline): MNHEY, SMNVEV (reference sequence). CDR3 sequence reads: CASSLRGRMSQPQHF. For the CDR3, the DNA is TGTGCCAGCAGTTTAAGGGGGCGAATGAGTCAGCCCCAGCATTTT.

The chain combines TRBV28 with TRBJ1-3, with 8 bases fitting TRBD1. Germline V gene data show CDR1 as MDHEN and CDR2 as SYDVKM. The CDR3 spans 17 residues. J gave up 0 bases and V 6 bases, and 10 bases lay outside the gene matches. This chain's CDR3 is CASRQGATSNSGNTIYF. For the CDR3, the DNA is TGTGCCAGCAGGCAGGGGGCGACTTCTAACTCTGGAAACACCATATATTTT.

V gene TRBV2 combines with J gene TRBJ1-2, with 8 bases fitting TRBD1. Germline V gives CDR1 SNHLY, CDR2 FYNNEI. This CDR3 comprises 15 residues. V was clipped by 2 bases and J by 8 bases; unmatched bases: 10. The DNA for the CDR3 is TGTGCCAGCAGTGAAATGGCCGCAGGGGGCCACGGCTACACCTTC. Protein product: CASSEMAAGGHGYTF.

The chain links TRBV9 to TRBJ2-1; the match to TRBD1 covers 7 bases. V shed 7 bases and J 5 bases; nucleotides not matched to a gene: 12. The germline CDR1 and CDR2 sequences are SGDLS and YYNGEE. This CDR3 is 15 amino acids long. The CDR3 DNA sequence: TGTGCCAGCGGGCGAACAGGGGTGACTCACAATGAGCAGTTCTTC. This translates into CASGRTGVTHNEQFF.

The chain couples TRBV15 to TRBJ1-2; no reliable D call. The V gene's germline CDR1 is LNHNV and CDR2 YYDKDF (reference sequence). V lost 0 bases and J 9 bases, leaving 11 bases between the germline ends. This CDR3 spans 13 amino acids. CDR3 sequence reads: CATSRDRSSRYTF. CDR3 in DNA: TGTGCCACCAGCAGAGATAGATCTTCGCGCTACACCTTC. The whole variable domain, filled in from reference TRBV15 and TRBJ1-2, reads DAMVIQNPRYQVTQFGKPVTLSCSQTLNHNVMYWYQQKSSQAPKLLFHYYDKDFNNEADTPDNFQSRRPNTSFCFLDIRSPGLGDTAMYLCATSRDRSSRYTFGSGTRLTVV.

The CDR3 coding sequence is TGTGCCAGCAGTACAGAGGGAAGGGGGACTGAGCAGTTCTTC. This gives the protein CASSTEGRGTEQFF. J is TRBJ2-1 and V is TRBV6-5; possible D gene TRBD1, 6 bases. CDR3 size: 14 residues. The V gene's germline CDR1 is MNHEY and CDR2 SVGAGI. V lost 5 bases, J lost 9 bases, and 17 bases lay in between.

The chain links TRBV27 to TRBJ2-5; possibly TRBD2 for D (6 bases). This CDR3 has 16 residues. The germline V gene has CDR1 MNHEY and CDR2 SMNVEV (reference sequence). The germline V and J ends were trimmed by 1 base and 7 bases, with 19 bases remaining between them. CDR3 region: CASSLYGHTRERTQYF. In DNA, the CDR3 is TGTGCCAGCAGTTTATATGGCCACACACGGGAGCGGACCCAGTACTTC.

The chain joins TRBV4-2 to TRBJ2-5; 12 positions match TRBD2. This CDR3 spans 18 amino acids. Germline CDR1 LGHNA, CDR2 YNFKEQ. The junction had 10 bases not matched to a gene; V was cut back by 0 bases and J by 5 bases. The CDR3 coding sequence is TGTGCCAGCAGCCAAGAGACCGGACTAGCGGGGCAGGCGGAGACCCAGTACTTC. The encoded protein is CASSQETGLAGQAETQYF.

This chain joins TRBV28 and TRBJ1-5; no firm D call. Between the trimmed V and J ends, which lost 8 bases and 2 bases, there was a span of 16 bases. Germline CDR1 and CDR2: MDHEN and SYDVKM. CDR3 length: 15 amino acids. The chain's CDR3 is CASRSWGAGNQPQHF. In nucleotides, the CDR3 is TGTGCCAGCCGGTCTTGGGGAGCGGGCAATCAGCCCCAGCATTTT.

The chain couples TRBV9 to TRBJ2-7; a possible D gene is TRBD2 (6 bases). From germline, CDR1 is SGDLS and CDR2 YYNGEE. The germline V and J ends were trimmed by 1 base and 7 bases, with 18 bases remaining between them. The CDR3 has 15 residues. In nucleotides, the CDR3 is TGTGCCAGCAGCGTATCCCCCGGGACTCGTCTAGAGCAGTACTTC. Translating gives CASSVSPGTRLEQYF.

The gene calls are TRBV2 and TRBJ2-1, with 9 bases identical to TRBD2. The CDR3 consists of 16 residues. The V gene's germline CDR1 is SNHLY and CDR2 FYNNEI. Trimming cost V 7 bases and J 6 bases; bases outside gene matches: 13. The CDR3 bases are TGTGCCAGCATCGGCGGGAGGGATTTATTGGTCAATGAGCAGTTCTTC. This codes for CASIGGRDLLVNEQFF.

Regarding this clone: Its ends do not fully match the called genes, so a read error is possible. The chain joins TRBV2 to TRBJ1-2; D might be TRBD1 (5 bases). The CDR3 sequence is 12 residues long. The germline V gene has CDR1 SNHLY and CDR2 FYNNEI. The CDR3 loop reads CASSDGGGSSKF. DNA for the CDR3: TGTGCCAGCAGTGACGGCGGGGGATCATCGAAGTTC.

This rearrangement joins TRBV19 to TRBJ1-1; D gene ambiguous. V shed 3 bases and J shed 3 bases, with 14 bases lying between them. The CDR3 runs 15 residues. The germline gives CDR1 LNHDA, CDR2 SQIVND (reference sequence). DNA for the CDR3: TGTGCCAGTAGTATCTCCACGGAGTTGGACACTGAAGCTTTCTTT. Translated, it gives CASSISTELDTEAFF.

This chain joins TRBV6-5 and TRBJ1-1, with TRBD1 identical over 7 bases. Unmatched junction bases numbered 5, after V lost 6 bases and J lost 7 bases. The length of the CDR3 is 12 residues. Germline V gene sequence: CDR1 MNHEY, CDR2 SVGAGI. For the CDR3, the DNA is TGTGCCAGCAGGTCGGGACAGATTGAAGCTTTCTTT. Amino acids: CASRSGQIEAFF.

The chain has TRBV2 and TRBJ1-1; D might be TRBD1 (6 bases). The CDR3 extends over 14 amino acids. V dropped 5 bases and J dropped 2 bases, with 12 bases sitting between them. Germline V gene sequence: CDR1 SNHLY, CDR2 FYNNEI. CDR3 nucleotides: TGTGCCAGCAGTTTGGGACAATTTAACACTGAAGCTTTCTTT. Its translation: CASSLGQFNTEAFF.

The genes are TRBV18 and TRBJ2-3; 9 nucleotides agree with TRBD2. Per germline, CDR1 KGHSH and CDR2 LQKENI. The V segment lost 2 bases and the J segment 1 base; nucleotides outside the gene matches: 1. The CDR3 runs 15 residues. CDR3 sequence reads: CASSPGGGGTDTQYF. Written as DNA, the CDR3 is TGTGCCAGCTCACCAGGCGGGGGGGGCACAGATACGCAGTATTTT.

A single count supports this clone. The chain carries TRBV30 and TRBJ1-5; weak D call: TRBD1 (5 bases). Germline values: CDR1 GTSNPN, CDR2 SVGIG (reference sequence). The CDR3 consists of 13 residues. V gave up 5 bases and J gave up 2 bases, with 10 bases separating them. CDR3 loop: CAWSGRGNQPQHF. In nucleotides, the CDR3 is TGTGCCTGGTCAGGCAGGGGCAATCAGCCCCAGCATTTT.

This clone was picked up a small number of times. The CDR3 sequence is CASSVGTAGNQPQHF. DNA for the CDR3: TGTGCCAGCAGCGTAGGTACGGCGGGCAATCAGCCCCAGCATTTT. The chain joins TRBV9 to TRBJ1-5; D unclear. The germline gives CDR1 SGDLS, CDR2 YYNGEE. Trimming pared 0 bases from V and 2 bases from J, leaving 9 bases between. There are 15 residues in the CDR3.

This clone was picked up one time. The chain has TRBV11-1 and TRBJ2-7; TRBD2 aligns across 15 bases. Trimming cost V 5 bases and J 6 bases; bases outside gene matches: 2. There are 14 residues in the CDR3. In germline, CDR1 is SGHAT, CDR2 FQDESV (reference sequence). The DNA of the CDR3 is TGTGCCAGCAGCAGGGGACTAGCGGGAGGCGAGCAGTACTTC. As protein: CASSRGLAGGEQYF.

J is TRBJ1-4 and V is TRBV28; weak D call: TRBD1 (6 bases). This CDR3 has 17 residues. V lost 2 bases to trimming and J lost 2 bases, with 15 bases between them. Germline-derived CDR1 and CDR2 are MDHEN and SYDVKM. In DNA, the CDR3 is TGTGCCAGCAGTTTAGCTGGCGCAGGGGAGACTAATGAAAAACTGTTTTTT. This translates into CASSLAGAGETNEKLFF.